This TCR beta chain is drawn from a study of T cell clusters in autoimmune cytopenias. Study at large: TRB sequencing had a median about 55,000 reads and roughly 2,400 distinct clonotypes per sample.

TRB rearrangements were amplified by touch-down multiplex PCR with mixed TRB-A/B primers. TCRdb re-called the multiplex PCR reads and shows each CDR3 protein once, DNA omitted. Its clone listing holds over 1,000 distinct CDR3 sequences. The CDR3 contains 16 residues. Germline V lookup: CDR1 SNHLY, CDR2 FYNNEI. Approximately 36,000 genome equivalents of blood DNA were amplified for TRB. Note on this clonotype: The antigen is undetermined.

Study-wide results and limits: Comparing secondary cytopenia with chronic lymphocytic leukemia showed no cluster-lack signature, apparently masked by lymphoma repertoire. Clustering suggested that physiological T cell clusters were missing in primary autoimmune cytopenia patients. TRB repertoire shifts in secondary cytopenia and chronic lymphocytic leukemia mostly reflected lymphoma, not autoimmunity.

This clonotype was sampled from a human donor with an autoimmune cytopenia or autoimmune hepatitis (not recorded which). J is TRBJ2-2 and V is TRBV2; the D gene TCRdb calls, TRBD1, cannot be checked with no DNA. Sequenced: peripheral blood. CDR3 loop: CASSSRTEKNTGELFF.